Shown below are 28 T cell receptor beta chains from a single sample sequenced in a study of human CD8 memory T cell subsets (dated by TCRdb to the early 2020s). A Human TCR Profiling Kit was used to prepare UMI-labeled 5' RACE TCRbeta libraries. After the reads were reprocessed by TCRdb, one entry was made per CDR3 protein sequence, with no DNA. The table kept for this sample lists 10,000 to 15,000 distinct CDR3 sequences. More than 13% of the sample goes to the ten largest clones. Sequencing was done on a sample of CD8+ T cells from PBMCs. The receptor source for this set is a human donor in good health.

This rearrangement joins TRBV2 to TRBJ2-3; the TCRdb D gene call, TRBD2, has no DNA to confirm it. CDR3 length: 16 amino acids. Germline CDR1 SNHLY, CDR2 FYNNEI. The CDR3 sequence: CASSELAGGTTDTQYF.

The rearrangement uses TRBV27 and TRBJ2-2. Germline CDR1 reads MNHEY; CDR2 reads SMNVEV (reference sequence). The CDR3 is 16 residues long. CDR3 sequence: CASSELRQENTGELFF.

V usage is TRBV20-1 and J usage is TRBJ2-4. Germline assignment: CDR1 DFQATT and CDR2 SNEGSKA (reference sequence). CDR3 length equals 16 residues. The CDR3 here is CSVRGWKNLAKNIQYF.

The gene calls are TRBV29-1 and TRBJ2-7; TCRdb's D gene call, TRBD1, goes unchecked for lack of DNA. Germline V lookup: CDR1 SQVTM, CDR2 ANQGSEA. The CDR3 covers 13 residues. The CDR3: CSVEGQNSYEQYF.

This chain connects TRBV27 to TRBJ2-7; TCRdb names TRBD1, which stays unverified in the absence of DNA. The germline V gene encodes CDR1 MNHEY and CDR2 SMNVEV (reference sequence). The length of the CDR3 is 12 residues. The CDR3 loop is CASRGDRYEQYF.

The V gene is TRBV7-3, the J gene TRBJ2-5; TCRdb reports TRBD1, a call that lacks DNA to check it against. CDR3 length: 15 amino acids. From germline, CDR1 is SGHTA and CDR2 FQGTGA. CDR3 region: CASSPLRGPEETQYF.

The rearrangement joins TRBV3-1 to TRBJ2-1; TCRdb selects TRBD1, and the lack of DNA leaves this call unchecked. CDR1 is LGHDT and CDR2 is YNNKEL in the germline V gene (reference sequence). The CDR3 length is 13 residues. CDR3 residues: CASSQGQYNEQFF.

V gene TRBV29-1 combines with J gene TRBJ2-7; TCRdb's D call of TRBD1 is untestable without DNA. The CDR3 totals 14 residues. Per the germline V gene, CDR1 is SQVTM and CDR2 is ANQGSEA. The chain's CDR3 is CSVENVGAGNEQYF.

The rearrangement links TRBV5-4 to TRBJ1-2. The germline gives CDR1 SGHNT, CDR2 YYREEE (reference sequence). The CDR3 is 14 amino acids. The CDR3 sequence is CASSGDKFNYGYTF.

The chain uses TRBV6-1 and TRBJ2-3; TCRdb's D call of TRBD1 is untestable without DNA. Germline CDR1 is MNHNS and CDR2 is SASEGT. This CDR3 has 15 residues. The chain's CDR3 is CASSDGTGHLDTQYF.

J is TRBJ2-4 and V is TRBV15; TCRdb picks TRBD2, but there is no DNA to check that call. The CDR3 extends over 14 amino acids. The germline V gene has CDR1 LNHNV and CDR2 YYDKDF (reference sequence). This CDR3 is CATSSAERKNIQYF.

This clonotype counts as medium-sized by frequency. The CDR3 protein is CASSTTSAQSYNEQFF. The rearrangement uses TRBV7-9 and TRBJ2-1; the D call from TCRdb, TRBD2, cannot be confirmed without DNA. The CDR3 has 16 amino acids. The V gene's germline CDR1 is SEHNR and CDR2 FQNEAQ (reference sequence).

V and J are TRBV29-1 and TRBJ1-1; the TCRdb D gene call, TRBD1, has no DNA to confirm it. From germline, CDR1 is SQVTM and CDR2 ANQGSEA. The CDR3 sequence is 15 residues long. CDR3 loop: CSVEDSWTGGRRAFF.

The chain employs TRBV20-1 and TRBJ1-1. The CDR3 length is 15 residues. CDR1 and CDR2 (germline): DFQATT, SNEGSKA (reference sequence). The CDR3 loop reads CSARLPGTMNTEAFF.

The V gene is TRBV20-1, the J gene TRBJ2-3; TCRdb outputs TRBD1, but without DNA this stays unchecked. This CDR3 spans 18 amino acids. Germline CDR1 reads DFQATT; CDR2 reads SNEGSKA (reference sequence). The CDR3 region is CSLVSQGVYHTAADTQYF.

The chain recombines TRBV15 with TRBJ2-5; there is no DNA to check the TCRdb D call of TRBD2. The CDR3 contains 13 residues. CDR1 and CDR2 (germline): LNHNV, YYDKDF (reference sequence). This chain's CDR3 is CATSSRRGETQYF.

V gene TRBV7-9 combines with J gene TRBJ1-6. The germline V gene has CDR1 SEHNR and CDR2 FQNEAQ (reference sequence). The CDR3 is made up of 16 amino acids. The CDR3 loop reads CASSSGQSSYNSPLHF.

The genes are TRBV7-9 and TRBJ2-1. Germline CDR1 and CDR2: SEHNR and FQNEAQ (reference sequence). The CDR3 is 12 residues long. The CDR3 sequence: CASSWTQNEQFF.

The V call is TRBV30, the J call TRBJ1-3. The CDR3 extends over 12 amino acids. The V gene's germline CDR1 is GTSNPN and CDR2 SVGIG (reference sequence). CDR3 sequence reads: CAWSVIGNTIYF.

This chain uses TRBV7-9 with TRBJ2-7; TCRdb gives TRBD1 as the D gene, but with no DNA this cannot be confirmed. This CDR3 has 13 amino acids. Germline CDR1 is SEHNR and CDR2 is FQNEAQ (reference sequence). The chain's CDR3 is CASSLQGDYEQYF.

Frequency places this clonotype as medium-sized. The chain combines TRBV7-9 with TRBJ1-4; without DNA, the TCRdb call of TRBD1 cannot be checked. This CDR3 contains 14 residues. Germline CDR1 is SEHNR and CDR2 is FQNEAQ (reference sequence). The CDR3 here is CASSLEGGYEKLFF.

This clonotype is deemed medium-sized by its frequency. This chain connects TRBV7-2 to TRBJ1-5; absent DNA, TCRdb's TRBD1 call cannot be checked. Per germline, CDR1 SGHTA and CDR2 FQGNSA. The CDR3 is 13 amino acids. The CDR3 spells CASGTGGRQPQHF.

The J gene is TRBJ2-7, the V gene TRBV9; TCRdb calls TRBD1, which cannot be checked without DNA. CDR3 size: 14 residues. The germline V gene encodes CDR1 SGDLS and CDR2 YYNGEE. The CDR3 reads CASSGQDTSYEQYF. Filled out from reference TRBV9 and TRBJ2-7, the complete variable domain reads DSGVTQTPKHLITATGQRVTLRCSPRSGDLSVYWYQQSLDQGLQFLIQYYNGEERAKGNILERFSAQQFPDLHSELNLSSLELGDSALYFCASSGQDTSYEQYFGPGTRLTVT.

The chain joins TRBV19 to TRBJ1-5. Germline values: CDR1 LNHDA, CDR2 SQIVND (reference sequence). The CDR3 sequence is 12 residues long. The CDR3 here is CASSWGLQPQHF.

The chain employs TRBV7-2 and TRBJ2-5; absent DNA, TCRdb's TRBD2 call cannot be checked. Germline CDR1 reads SGHTA; CDR2 reads FQGNSA. The CDR3 length is 17 residues. The CDR3 protein is CASSLELGLKYQETQYF. Looking up the rest from reference TRBV7-2 and TRBJ2-5 gives the full variable domain: GAGVSQSPSNKVTEKGKDVELRCDPISGHTALYWYRQSLGQGLEFLIYFQGNSAPDKSGLPSDRFSAERTGGSVSTLTIQRTQQEDSAVYLCASSLELGLKYQETQYFGPGTRLLVL.

The CDR3 protein is CASSSSGGDEKLFF. The gene calls are TRBV7-9 and TRBJ1-4; TCRdb indicates TRBD1, and absent DNA this call remains unverified. Per germline, CDR1 SEHNR and CDR2 FQNEAQ (reference sequence). This CDR3 is 14 amino acids long.

The chain combines TRBV7-3 with TRBJ2-5; lacking DNA, the TRBD2 call made by TCRdb goes unchecked. The CDR3 is 13 residues long. CDR1 SGHTA and CDR2 FQGTGA come from the germline V gene. This CDR3 reads CASSLIEAGTQYF.

The chain has TRBV29-1 and TRBJ2-3; TCRdb names TRBD1, which stays unverified in the absence of DNA. Germline V gene data show CDR1 as SQVTM and CDR2 as ANQGSEA. This CDR3 has 15 residues. CDR3 protein: CSVVFWQDITDTQYF.